One and the same sample provided the 6 T cell receptor beta chains below, sequenced in a study of cytomegalovirus exposure and HLA in healthy donors. The method was immunoSEQ multiplex PCR; TCRdb's version includes in-frame clones alone and lacks a portion of them. Of some 120,000 clones listed, 70% to 90% are singletons. The sequenced sample was PBMCs. The receptors here all came from a woman in her twenties or thirties in good health and CMV-seronegative.

The table lists this clone with a few counts. This rearrangement joins TRBV2 to TRBJ1-1; 8 bases are a match to TRBD1. Germline lookup yields CDR1 SNHLY and CDR2 FYNNEI. The V and J ends lost 3 bases and 4 bases, in that order; junction bases with no gene match: 10. The CDR3 has 16 residues. The CDR3: CASSEGGQALGTEAFF. The CDR3 nucleotides read TGTGCCAGCAGTGAGGGGGGACAGGCCTTGGGCACTGAAGCTTTCTTT. Filled out from reference TRBV2 and TRBJ1-1, the complete variable domain reads EPEVTQTPSHQVTQMGQEVILRCVPISNHLYFYWYRQILGQKVEFLVSFYNNEISEKSEIFDDQFSVERPDGSNFTLKIRSTKLEDSAMYFCASSEGGQALGTEAFFGQGTRLTVV.

The chain employs TRBV28 and TRBJ1-5; 9 bases line up with TRBD1. V shed 11 bases, J shed 4 bases, and the junction held 12 bases outside the gene matches. CDR1 is MDHEN, CDR2 SYDVKM, per germline. The CDR3 consists of 15 residues. CDR3 in amino acids: CAALSQGAGNQPQHF. The CDR3 DNA follows: TGTGCCGCTCTTTCACAGGGGGCAGGGAATCAGCCCCAGCATTTT.

The V call is TRBV30, the J call TRBJ1-1; 9 bases fit TRBD1. CDR1 GTSNPN and CDR2 SVGIG come from the germline V gene (reference sequence). Unmatched junction bases numbered 8, after V lost 1 base and J lost 8 bases. The CDR3 extends over 14 amino acids. The CDR3 coding sequence is TGTGCCTGGAGTGCCCCCGACAGGGGGGAAGAAGCTTTCTTT. Amino acids: CAWSAPDRGEEAFF.

J is TRBJ2-7 and V is TRBV4-3; 7 bases are shared with TRBD2. This CDR3 spans 14 amino acids. V gave up 2 bases and J gave up 2 bases; unmatched junction bases: 3. Germline V gene lookup returns CDR1 LGHNA and CDR2 YSLEER. CDR3 coding DNA: TGCGCCAGCAGCCAAAGCGGGGCTCCCTACGAGCAGTACTTC. Amino acid sequence: CASSQSGAPYEQYF.

The chain is built from TRBV25-1 and TRBJ1-5; 7 bases line up with TRBD1. The CDR3 sequence is 14 residues long. Germline V lookup: CDR1 MGHDK, CDR2 SYGVNS. V lost 6 bases and J lost 3; bases outside the gene matches: 5. The CDR3 protein is CASRRQGDNQPQHF. As DNA, the CDR3 is TGTGCCAGCAGGCGACAGGGAGACAATCAGCCCCAGCATTTT.

This rearrangement joins TRBV15 to TRBJ2-3; D remains unclear. V was trimmed by 0 bases and J by 6 bases, leaving 4 bases between them. The CDR3 contains 12 residues. Germline loops: CDR1 LNHNV, CDR2 YYDKDF (reference sequence). The CDR3 protein is CATSRERDTQYF. As DNA, the CDR3 is TGTGCCACCAGCAGAGAGCGGGATACGCAGTATTTT.